This passage covers 6 T cell receptor beta chains from one sample sequenced in a study of blood T cell repertoires in COVID-19. Using immunoSEQ multiplex PCR, the repertoire was profiled, and TCRdb retains in-frame clones only, with some absent. The table lists roughly 85,000 clones, 86% of them singletons. The sequencing sample was made of peripheral blood. The receptor set was obtained from a man aged 45-65 years with active or convalescent COVID-19.

The CDR3 nucleotides read TGTGCCAGCAGCCATCCCGGACTGAAGAAACAAGAGACCCAGTACTTC. This encodes CASSHPGLKKQETQYF. The chain has TRBV3-1 (or the pseudogene TRBV3-2) and TRBJ2-5; D might be TRBD2 (5 bases). V gave up 3 bases and J gave up 2 bases, with 16 bases separating them. Germline V gene data show CDR1 as LGHDT and CDR2 as YNNKEL (reference sequence). The CDR3 is made up of 16 amino acids.

CDR3 nucleotide sequence: TGTGCCAGCCTTCACAGGGGTGGTCAGCCCCAGCATTTT. Translated, it gives CASLHRGGQPQHF. This chain joins TRBV6-5 and TRBJ1-5; 7 bases agree with TRBD1. In germline, CDR1 is MNHEY, CDR2 SVGAGI. The J segment lost 6 bases and the V segment lost 8 bases, leaving 7 bases of the junction unmatched. There are 13 residues in the CDR3.

The chain employs TRBV6-6 and TRBJ2-1, with 11 positions matching TRBD1. Germline-derived CDR1 and CDR2 are MNHNY and SVGAGI (reference sequence). The CDR3 spans 15 residues. Trimming at V came to 4 bases and at J to 9 bases, leaving 8 bases not matched to a gene. Here the CDR3 DNA reads TGTGCCAGCAGTTCCATCGGACAGGGGGCTGGTGAGCAGTTCTTC. Protein product: CASSSIGQGAGEQFF.

This sequence joins TRBV5-1 and TRBJ1-1; perhaps TRBD1 as D (5 bases). The CDR3 runs 13 residues. Per the germline V gene, CDR1 is SGHRS and CDR2 is YFSETQ. V dropped 2 bases and J dropped 3 bases, with 8 bases sitting between them. The CDR3 loop reads CASSFGGDTEAFF. Written as DNA, the CDR3 is TGCGCCAGCAGCTTTGGGGGGGACACTGAAGCTTTCTTT.

The J gene is TRBJ1-6, the V gene TRBV6-6; D is uncertain. CDR1 and CDR2 (germline): MNHNY, SVGAGI (reference sequence). The CDR3 runs to 14 residues. The CDR3 region has the DNA TGTGTCACTCAGAGTACGAGGGCCGATTCACCCCTCCACTTT. Protein sequence: CVTQSTRADSPLHF.

The rearrangement links TRBV29-1 to TRBJ2-5; 12 nucleotides match TRBD2. The CDR3 runs 13 residues. V shed 4 bases, J shed 5 bases, and the junction held 2 bases outside the gene matches. The germline gives CDR1 SQVTM, CDR2 ANQGSEA. The DNA of the CDR3 is TGCAGCGTTGGTCTAGCGGGGGGGGAGACCCAGTACTTC. The encoded protein is CSVGLAGGETQYF. Together with reference TRBV29-1 and TRBJ2-5, the CDR3 gives the full variable domain: SAVISQKPSRDICQRGTSLTIQCQVDSQVTMMFWYRQQPGQSLTLIATANQGSEATYESGFVIDKFPISRPNLTFSTLTVSNMSPEDSSIYLCSVGLAGGETQYFGPGTRLLVL.